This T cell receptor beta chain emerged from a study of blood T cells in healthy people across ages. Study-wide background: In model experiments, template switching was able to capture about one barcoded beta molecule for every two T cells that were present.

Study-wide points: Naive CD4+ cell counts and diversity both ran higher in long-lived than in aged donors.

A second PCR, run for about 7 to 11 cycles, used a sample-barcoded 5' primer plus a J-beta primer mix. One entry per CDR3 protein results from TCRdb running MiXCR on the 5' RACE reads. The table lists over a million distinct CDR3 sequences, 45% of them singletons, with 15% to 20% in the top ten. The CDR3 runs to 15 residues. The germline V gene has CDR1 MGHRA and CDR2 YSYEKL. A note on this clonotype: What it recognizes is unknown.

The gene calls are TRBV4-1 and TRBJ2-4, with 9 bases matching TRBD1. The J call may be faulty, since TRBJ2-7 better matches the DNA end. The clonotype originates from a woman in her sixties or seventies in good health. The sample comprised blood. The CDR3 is CASSTGGSGLYEQYF. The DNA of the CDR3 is TGCGCCAGCAGTACAGGGGGCAGTGGCCTCTACGAGCAGTACTTC.